Shown below are 3 T cell receptor beta chains from a single sample sequenced in a study of PD-L1 blockade in urothelial cancer. Time point indicated: pretreatment peripheral blood. Method: immunoSEQ multiplex PCR; TCRdb's copy keeps in-frame clones and lacks some. The table shows 50,000 to 55,000 clones, with approximately 81% occurring only once. The sequencing used PBMCs, collected around atezolizumab (anti-PD-L1) treatment. The source of these receptors is an older man with urothelial cancer.

This clone was counted once. The gene calls are TRBV7-3 and TRBJ1-1; D is perhaps TRBD1 (5 bases). V lost 5 bases, J lost 4 bases, and 14 bases lay in between. There are 14 residues in the CDR3. Germline loops: CDR1 SGHTA, CDR2 FQGTGA. Here the CDR3 DNA reads TGTGCCAGCAGCCCGGGGGGGGAGGGCACTGAAGCTTTCTTT. It yields the protein CASSPGGEGTEAFF.

This chain joins TRBV5-1 and TRBJ2-3; 14 bases are shared with TRBD2. CDR1 and CDR2 from the germline V gene are SGHRS and YFSETQ. The CDR3 covers 17 residues. With V trimmed by 6 bases and J by 4 bases, 10 bases remained unmatched. The CDR3 DNA reads as TGCGCCAGCAAAAGACTAGCGGGAGGGCCTAGGGCAGATACGCAGTATTTT. Translation: CASKRLAGGPRADTQYF.

This clone appeared a single time. This CDR3 is also generated by other DNA sequences in the sample. V gene TRBV7-2 combines with J gene TRBJ1-5; 7 positions agree with TRBD1. Germline trimming cut 5 bases from V and 1 base from J; bases unmatched to any gene: 5. The CDR3 covers 15 residues. CDR1 is SGHTA, CDR2 FQGNSA, per germline. In DNA form, the CDR3 reads TGTGCCAGCAGCCTAGACAGGGCGAGCAATCAGCCCCAGCATTTT. It encodes CASSLDRASNQPQHF. The variable domain in full, completed from reference TRBV7-2 and TRBJ1-5, reads GAGVSQSPSNKVTEKGKDVELRCDPISGHTALYWYRQSLGQGLEFLIYFQGNSAPDKSGLPSDRFSAERTGGSVSTLTIQRTQQEDSAVYLCASSLDRASNQPQHFGDGTRLSIL.